These 9 T cell receptor beta chains came from one sample sequenced in a study of T cells after yellow fever vaccination. TCRdb independently ran MiXCR on the 5' RACE reads; one entry per CDR3 protein. The table shows 450,000 to 600,000 distinct CDR3 sequences, with 17% occurring only once. Here the sequenced sample was PBMCs, taken 4 to 5 days after the first yellow fever vaccination. The receptors here all came from a man between 18 and 29 years old who received the YFV17D yellow fever vaccine.

This clonotype was seen more than once but under ten times. The chain recombines TRBV4-1 with TRBJ2-2, with 8 nucleotides matching TRBD2. CDR1 is MGHRA and CDR2 is YSYEKL in the germline V gene. Trimming removed 3 bases from V and 1 base from J; junction bases left unmatched: 7. The CDR3 totals 17 residues. CDR3 DNA sequence: TGCGCCAGCAGCCACGTTTTAGCGGGGAAGAACACCGGGGAGCTGTTTTTT. Its translation: CASSHVLAGKNTGELFF.

This chain joins TRBV5-1 and TRBJ2-2; D not certain. The CDR3 has 13 amino acids. CDR1 is SGHRS, CDR2 YFSETQ, per germline. V lost 2 bases and J lost 4, with 6 bases in between. Here the CDR3 reads CASSLFFTGELFF. In DNA form, the CDR3 reads TGCGCCAGCAGCTTATTCTTCACCGGGGAGCTGTTTTTT.

This clonotype came up a few times. The chain recombines TRBV18 with TRBJ1-1; no definite D call. The germline V gene encodes CDR1 KGHSH and CDR2 LQKENI. The CDR3 runs to 14 residues. V was cut by 4 bases and J by 6 bases, with 15 bases left in between. Here the CDR3 reads CASSLSGGTAEAFF. Here the CDR3 DNA reads TGTGCCAGCTCACTGTCGGGAGGAACGGCTGAAGCTTTCTTT.

The chain's CDR3 is CASSPFREQETQYF. The CDR3 DNA sequence: TGTGCCAGCAGCCCCTTCAGGGAACAAGAGACCCAGTACTTC. The V and J genes are TRBV13 and TRBJ2-5; D might be TRBD1 (5 bases). The germline V gene encodes CDR1 PRHDT and CDR2 FYEKMQ (reference sequence). CDR3 length equals 14 residues. Trimming pared 5 bases from V and 2 bases from J, leaving 12 bases between.

The chain links TRBV18 to TRBJ1-1; possible D gene TRBD1, 5 bases. Germline lookup yields CDR1 KGHSH and CDR2 LQKENI. Trimming removed 3 bases at V and 4 bases at J, with 12 bases between. The CDR3 consists of 14 residues. The CDR3 DNA reads as TGTGCCAGCTCACCGTCGCAGGGAGGCACTGAAGCTTTCTTT. Amino acids: CASSPSQGGTEAFF.

This clonotype was picked up a small number of times. J is TRBJ1-4 and V is TRBV6-5, with D perhaps matching TRBD1 (5 bases). With 4 bases removed from V and 4 bases from J, the gap between germline ends came to 16 bases. Germline CDR1 reads MNHEY; CDR2 reads SVGAGI. The CDR3 sequence is 16 residues long. The CDR3 DNA reads TGTGCCAGCAGTTTCCCCTCGGGCAGGGATAATGAAAAACTGTTTTTT. It yields the protein CASSFPSGRDNEKLFF.

This clonotype was seen a few times. This chain connects TRBV7-3 to TRBJ1-1, with unresolved D. Trimming cost V 2 bases and J 0 bases, with 10 bases left between them. The germline V gene encodes CDR1 SGHTA and CDR2 FQGTGA. The CDR3 is 15 amino acids. The CDR3: CASSLGGPMNTEAFF. CDR3 nucleotides: TGTGCCAGCAGCTTAGGAGGGCCCATGAACACTGAAGCTTTCTTT.

In the case of this clonotype: This clone may be a read error of a much larger clone one base away. V is TRBV20-1 and J is TRBJ2-3; 8 bases align to TRBD2. CDR1 DFQATT and CDR2 SNEGSKA come from the germline V gene (reference sequence). The CDR3 spans 13 residues. CDR3 sequence (DNA): TGCAGTGCCCCGGGACTAGGTGCAGATATGCAGTATTTT. Residues: CSAPGLGADMQYF.

This clonotype has a handful of counts. The gene calls are TRBV5-1 and TRBJ2-2, with a weak D call TRBD2 (6 bases). Per germline, CDR1 SGHRS and CDR2 YFSETQ. Trimming cost V 4 bases and J 6 bases, with 13 bases left between them. The CDR3 spans 14 residues. CDR3 DNA: TGCGCCAGCAGCGTCCGCCCTAGCGCCGGGGAGCTGTTTTTT. It specifies CASSVRPSAGELFF.